The 22 T cell receptor beta chains presented below share a single source sample, sequenced in a study of blood T cell repertoires in COVID-19. Profiled with immunoSEQ multiplex PCR; TCRdb holds only in-frame clones, not every one. The sample includes about 410,000 clones, about nine tenths of them seen just once. The sample was PBMCs or T cells enriched from blood (not recorded which). These receptors all come from a woman aged 30 to 39 who had recovered from COVID-19.

On this clone itself: The sample carries other DNA sequences with the same CDR3. The chain is built from TRBV5-1 and TRBJ1-1; 7 nucleotides agree with TRBD1. Losses at the gene ends were 3 bases for V and 1 base for J; bases not matched to a gene: 3. The V gene's germline CDR1 is SGHRS and CDR2 YFSETQ. The CDR3 covers 14 residues. CDR3 sequence (DNA): TGCGCCAGCAGCTCTAGGACAGGGAACACTGAAGCTTTCTTT. This translates into CASSSRTGNTEAFF.

The chain joins TRBV5-1 to TRBJ1-4; D uncertain. The CDR3 spans 14 residues. V lost 4 bases to trimming and J lost 4 bases, with 11 bases between them. Germline loops: CDR1 SGHRS, CDR2 YFSETQ. The CDR3 DNA sequence: TGCGCCAGCAGCCCGCTTGAGGGTAATGAAAAACTGTTTTTT. It encodes CASSPLEGNEKLFF.

This chain joins TRBV7-6 and TRBJ2-3; TRBD1 might be the D (6 bases). Per germline, CDR1 SGHVS and CDR2 FNYEAQ. The CDR3 sequence is 16 residues long. Trimming removed 0 bases at V and 5 bases at J, with 15 bases between. The CDR3 reads CASSLAHRTDKDTQYF. DNA of the CDR3: TGTGCCAGCAGCTTAGCGCATCGGACAGATAAAGATACGCAGTATTTT. Supplemented by reference TRBV7-6 and TRBJ2-3, the full variable domain reads GAGVSQSPRYKVTKRGQDVALRCDPISGHVSLYWYRQALGQGPEFLTYFNYEAQQDKSGLPNDRFSAERPEGSISTLTIQRTEQRDSAMYRCASSLAHRTDKDTQYFGPGTRLTVL.

This chain connects TRBV2 to TRBJ1-1; D is undetermined. The CDR3 has 13 residues. V was clipped by 3 bases and J by 2 bases, with 7 bases between them. Germline V lookup: CDR1 SNHLY, CDR2 FYNNEI. The CDR3 is CASSDYRNTEAFF. CDR3 bases: TGTGCCAGCAGTGACTACAGAAACACTGAAGCTTTCTTT.

CDR3 bases: TGTGCCAGCAGTTTTACGTCGGCGGGAGATGATGAAGCTTTCTTT. As protein: CASSFTSAGDDEAFF. The chain has TRBV28 and TRBJ1-1, with D hard to call. V lost 3 bases, J lost 7 bases, and 18 bases lay in between. The V gene's germline CDR1 is MDHEN and CDR2 SYDVKM. The CDR3 loop spans 15 amino acids.

This clone was observed once. The rearrangement uses TRBV6-5 and TRBJ1-5; maybe TRBD1 (6 bases). In germline, CDR1 is MNHEY, CDR2 SVGAGI. Trimming took off 7 bases at V and 7 bases at J, with 17 bases between the two ends. The CDR3 contains 14 residues. The CDR3 sequence is CASTDGGAGQPQHF. The CDR3 nucleotides read TGTGCCAGCACCGATGGGGGGGCTGGGCAGCCCCAGCATTTT.

This clone turned up a few times. This chain links TRBV5-4 with TRBJ1-1, with TRBD1 matching 7 bases. Trimming at V came to 1 base and at J to 0 bases, leaving 3 bases not matched to a gene. In germline, CDR1 is SGHNT, CDR2 YYREEE (reference sequence). This CDR3 is 15 amino acids long. The CDR3 sequence is CASSLPGQMNTEAFF. DNA for the CDR3: TGTGCCAGCAGCTTGCCGGGACAGATGAACACTGAAGCTTTCTTT.

The gene calls are TRBV4-1 and TRBJ1-4, with 7 bases that match TRBD1. Germline values: CDR1 MGHRA, CDR2 YSYEKL. V shed 4 bases and J 7 bases; nucleotides not matched to a gene: 9. CDR3 size: 15 residues. CDR3 coding DNA: TGCGCCAGCAGCCTTCCGGGACAGCTCCGTGAAAAACTGTTTTTT. This gives the protein CASSLPGQLREKLFF.

The rearrangement links TRBV15 to TRBJ2-7; D is uncertain. Germline loops: CDR1 LNHNV, CDR2 YYDKDF (reference sequence). Trimming took 4 bases from V and 0 from J, leaving 13 bases between them. The length of the CDR3 is 15 residues. The CDR3 protein is CATSTYRGISYEQYF. The CDR3 DNA reads as TGTGCCACCAGCACCTACCGCGGCATCTCCTACGAGCAGTACTTC.

The J gene is TRBJ1-6, the V gene TRBV2; a weak D match, TRBD1 (5 bases). V was shortened by 1 base and J by 14 bases, with 6 bases between the two germline ends. Germline V lookup: CDR1 SNHLY, CDR2 FYNNEI. The CDR3 is made up of 11 amino acids. The CDR3 spells CASSEGGALHF. CDR3 sequence (DNA): TGTGCCAGCAGTGAAGGGGGGGCCCTCCACTTT.

V and J are TRBV19 and TRBJ1-6; tentative D call: TRBD1 (6 bases). V was cut by 7 bases and J by 2 bases, with 24 bases left in between. Looked up from germline, CDR1 is LNHDA and CDR2 is SQIVND (reference sequence). This CDR3 contains 19 residues. CDR3 residues: CASKSSRDTKGPYNSPLHF. In DNA form, the CDR3 reads TGTGCCAGTAAAAGTTCCCGGGACACCAAAGGCCCCTATAATTCACCCCTCCACTTT.

The count of this clone is one. The chain combines TRBV9 with TRBJ1-1; D not certain. There are 15 residues in the CDR3. V was shortened by 0 bases and J by 4 bases, with 13 bases between the two germline ends. Germline lookup yields CDR1 SGDLS and CDR2 YYNGEE. The CDR3 loop is CASSVALGRVTEAFF. The CDR3 nucleotides are TGTGCCAGCAGCGTAGCCTTGGGGAGGGTCACTGAAGCTTTCTTT.

This sequence joins TRBV5-3 and TRBJ1-6; perhaps TRBD1 as D (6 bases). TRBV5-3 is flagged as an ORF with uncertain function. Trimming removed 3 bases at V and 6 bases at J, with 19 bases between. This CDR3 region has 17 residues. This CDR3 is CARSYTGPHQINSPLHF. The CDR3 DNA reads as TGTGCCAGAAGCTACACAGGGCCACATCAAATTAATTCACCCCTCCACTTT.

The chain combines TRBV12-5 with TRBJ2-7; the match to TRBD2 covers 8 bases. Germline lookup yields CDR1 LGHNT and CDR2 FRNRAP. The junction had 8 bases not matched to a gene; V was cut back by 1 base and J by 3 bases. The CDR3 totals 16 residues. The CDR3 nucleotides are TGTGCTAGTGGTTTGGGTACTACTAGCGGCTACTACGAGCAGTACTTC. Translated: CASGLGTTSGYYEQYF.

The V gene is TRBV7-2, the J gene TRBJ2-3; D call uncertain. This CDR3 is 15 amino acids long. In germline, CDR1 is SGHTA, CDR2 FQGNSA. The V end lost 1 base, the J end lost 2 bases, and 10 bases lay between the germline ends. CDR3 in DNA: TGTGCCAGCAGCTTAGTAGCCGCCCCCACAGATACGCAGTATTTT. Translation gives CASSLVAAPTDTQYF.

The chain joins TRBV5-4 to TRBJ2-2; TRBD2 agrees at 12 bases. The V gene end was trimmed by 0 bases and the J gene end by 0 bases; junction bases not matched to a gene: 3. This CDR3 contains 18 residues. Germline lookup yields CDR1 SGHNT and CDR2 YYREEE (reference sequence). The CDR3 reads CASSLGLAGASNTGELFF. The DNA of the CDR3 is TGTGCCAGCAGCTTGGGACTAGCGGGGGCTTCGAACACCGGGGAGCTGTTTTTT.

This clone was seen once. The genes are TRBV18 and TRBJ2-1, with D perhaps matching TRBD2 (6 bases). This CDR3 has 14 residues. Germline assignment: CDR1 KGHSH and CDR2 LQKENI. Trimming took 0 bases from V and 3 from J, leaving 6 bases between them. This CDR3 reads CASSPPDYYNEQFF. The CDR3 bases are TGTGCCAGCTCACCACCGGACTACTACAATGAGCAGTTCTTC.

The J gene is TRBJ2-1, the V gene TRBV12-3 or TRBV12-4, with D possibly being TRBD1 (6 bases). Trimming removed 1 base from V and 10 bases from J, with 11 bases in between. CDR3 length: 13 residues. The CDR3 bases are TGTGCCAGCAGTTTAGGTCGGGACACCGAGCAGTTCTTC. Its protein is CASSLGRDTEQFF.

The genes are TRBV5-1 and TRBJ2-1, with TRBD1 as a possible D gene (5 bases). The V end was cut by 4 bases, the J end by 5 bases, with 13 bases between. The CDR3 is made up of 14 amino acids. Per germline, CDR1 SGHRS and CDR2 YFSETQ. The CDR3 loop reads CASSRQNIHNEQFF. The DNA for the CDR3 is TGCGCCAGCAGCAGACAGAACATACACAATGAGCAGTTCTTC.

The chain has TRBV19 and TRBJ2-1, with 7 positions matching TRBD1. Losses at the gene ends were 3 bases for V and 5 bases for J; bases not matched to a gene: 1. This CDR3 spans 13 amino acids. Germline CDR1 is LNHDA and CDR2 is SQIVND (reference sequence). CDR3 DNA: TGTGCCAGTAGTATCGGGACAGACAATGAGCAGTTCTTC. Amino acid sequence: CASSIGTDNEQFF.

The CDR3, as DNA: TGTGCCAGCAGTTTAACAGGGGCGAGCAATCAGCCCCAGCATTTT. It translates to CASSLTGASNQPQHF. The V call is TRBV27, the J call TRBJ1-5; 7 nucleotides align to TRBD1. Germline CDR1 MNHEY, CDR2 SMNVEV (reference sequence). V shed 2 bases and J 1 base; nucleotides not matched to a gene: 2. This CDR3 has 15 amino acids.

Note on this clone: At one end the junction does not follow the germline gene, possibly because of a read error. J is TRBJ2-7 and V is TRBV20-1; 8 positions match TRBD1. Germline lookup yields CDR1 DFQATT and CDR2 SNEGSKA (reference sequence). The CDR3 loop spans 11 amino acids. The CDR3 is CSARDRDRWRF. The CDR3 DNA reads TGCAGTGCTAGAGACCGGGACAGGTGGAGGTTC.